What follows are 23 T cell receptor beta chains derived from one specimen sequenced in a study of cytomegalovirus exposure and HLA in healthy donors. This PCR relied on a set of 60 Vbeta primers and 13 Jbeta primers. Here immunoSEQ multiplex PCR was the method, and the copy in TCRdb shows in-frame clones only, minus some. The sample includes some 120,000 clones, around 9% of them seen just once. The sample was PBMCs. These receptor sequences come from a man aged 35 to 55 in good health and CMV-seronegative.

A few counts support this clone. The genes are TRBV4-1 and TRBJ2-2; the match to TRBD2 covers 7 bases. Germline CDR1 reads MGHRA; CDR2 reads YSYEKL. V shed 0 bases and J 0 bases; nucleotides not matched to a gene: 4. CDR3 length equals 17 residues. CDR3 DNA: TGCGCCAGCAGCCAAGAGGGAGGGCCTACGAACACCGGGGAGCTGTTTTTT. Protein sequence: CASSQEGGPTNTGELFF.

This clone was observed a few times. CDR3 DNA: TGTGCCAGCAGTGAAGGGACTAGCGGGGCAACTAGCACAGATACGCAGTATTTT. Protein sequence: CASSEGTSGATSTDTQYF. The V call is TRBV2, the J call TRBJ2-3, with 12 bases lining up with TRBD2. V trimming: 1 base; J trimming: 0 bases; junction bases outside the gene matches: 5. The germline gives CDR1 SNHLY, CDR2 FYNNEI. The CDR3 consists of 18 residues.

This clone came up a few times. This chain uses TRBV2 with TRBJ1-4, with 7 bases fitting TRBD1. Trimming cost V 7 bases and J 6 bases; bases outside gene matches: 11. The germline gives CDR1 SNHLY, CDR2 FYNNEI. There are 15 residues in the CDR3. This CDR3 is CASNRNGDRDEKLFF. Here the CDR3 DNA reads TGTGCCAGCAATCGAAACGGGGACAGAGATGAAAAACTGTTTTTT. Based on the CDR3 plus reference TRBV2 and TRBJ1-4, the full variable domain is EPEVTQTPSHQVTQMGQEVILRCVPISNHLYFYWYRQILGQKVEFLVSFYNNEISEKSEIFDDQFSVERPDGSNFTLKIRSTKLEDSAMYFCASNRNGDRDEKLFFGSGTQLSVL.

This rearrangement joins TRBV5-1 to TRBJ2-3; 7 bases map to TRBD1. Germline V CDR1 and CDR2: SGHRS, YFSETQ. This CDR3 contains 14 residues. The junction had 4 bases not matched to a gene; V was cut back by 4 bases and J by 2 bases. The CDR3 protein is CASSPGQPTDTQYF. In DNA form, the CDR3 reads TGCGCCAGCAGCCCGGGACAGCCCACAGATACGCAGTATTTT.

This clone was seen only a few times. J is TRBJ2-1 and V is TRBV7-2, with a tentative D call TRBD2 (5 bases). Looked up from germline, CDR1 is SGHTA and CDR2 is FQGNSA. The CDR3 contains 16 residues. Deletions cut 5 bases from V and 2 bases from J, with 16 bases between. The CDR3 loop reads CASSTLATVPYNEQFF. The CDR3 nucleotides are TGTGCCAGCAGCACCTTAGCGACCGTTCCCTACAATGAGCAGTTCTTC.

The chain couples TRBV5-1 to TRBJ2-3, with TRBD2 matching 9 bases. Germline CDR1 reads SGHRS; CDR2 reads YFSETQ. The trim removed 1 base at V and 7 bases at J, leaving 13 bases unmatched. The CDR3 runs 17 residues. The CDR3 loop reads CASSLKRDSGGYHTQYF. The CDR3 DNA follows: TGCGCCAGCAGCTTGAAGCGGGATAGCGGGGGATATCATACGCAGTATTTT.

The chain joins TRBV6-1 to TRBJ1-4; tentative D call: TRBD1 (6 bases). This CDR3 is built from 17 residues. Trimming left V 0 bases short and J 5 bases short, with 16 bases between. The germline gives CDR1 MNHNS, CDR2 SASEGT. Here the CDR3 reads CASSEAHFGGANEKLFF. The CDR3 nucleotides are TGTGCCAGCAGTGAAGCCCATTTTGGGGGGGCGAATGAAAAACTGTTTTTT.

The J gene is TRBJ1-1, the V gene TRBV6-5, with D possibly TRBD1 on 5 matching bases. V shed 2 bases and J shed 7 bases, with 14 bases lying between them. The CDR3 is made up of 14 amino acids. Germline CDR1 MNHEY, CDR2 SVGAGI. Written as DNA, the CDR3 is TGTGCCAGCAGTTACCGGCAGGGATTGAATGAAGCTTTCTTT. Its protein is CASSYRQGLNEAFF.

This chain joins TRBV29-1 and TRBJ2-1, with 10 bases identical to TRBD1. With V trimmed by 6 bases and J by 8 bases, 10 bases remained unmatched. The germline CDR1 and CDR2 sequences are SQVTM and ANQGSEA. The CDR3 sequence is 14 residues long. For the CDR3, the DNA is TGCAGCGTGCTGGGACAGGGGAGATTGGATGAGCAGTTCTTC. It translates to CSVLGQGRLDEQFF.

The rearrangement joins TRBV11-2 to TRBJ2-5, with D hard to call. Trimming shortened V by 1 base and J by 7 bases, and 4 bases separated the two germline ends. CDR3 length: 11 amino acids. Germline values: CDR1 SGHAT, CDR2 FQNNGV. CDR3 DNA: TGTGCCAGCAGCTTAGGAGGGACCCAGTACTTC. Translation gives CASSLGGTQYF.

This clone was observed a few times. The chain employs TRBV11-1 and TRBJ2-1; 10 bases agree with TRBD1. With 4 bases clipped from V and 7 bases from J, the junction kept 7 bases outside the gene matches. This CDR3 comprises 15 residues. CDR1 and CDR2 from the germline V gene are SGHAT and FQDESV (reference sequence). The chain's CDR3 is CASSYPGQGWNEQFF. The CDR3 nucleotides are TGTGCCAGCAGCTACCCGGGACAGGGGTGGAATGAGCAGTTCTTC.

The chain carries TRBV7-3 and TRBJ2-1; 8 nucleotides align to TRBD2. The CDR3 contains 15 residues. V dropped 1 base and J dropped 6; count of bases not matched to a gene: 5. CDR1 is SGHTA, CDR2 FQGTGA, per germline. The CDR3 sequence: CASSLSAGGGNEQFF. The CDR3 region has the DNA TGTGCCAGCAGCTTAAGCGCGGGGGGAGGCAATGAGCAGTTCTTC.

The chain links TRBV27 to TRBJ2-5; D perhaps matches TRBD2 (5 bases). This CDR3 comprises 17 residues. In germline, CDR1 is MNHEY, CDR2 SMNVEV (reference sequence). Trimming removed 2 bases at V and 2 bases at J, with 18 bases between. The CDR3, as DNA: TGTGCCAGCAGTTTACGGTTTAGAGGGCCCTTTCAAGAGACCCAGTACTTC. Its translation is CASSLRFRGPFQETQYF.

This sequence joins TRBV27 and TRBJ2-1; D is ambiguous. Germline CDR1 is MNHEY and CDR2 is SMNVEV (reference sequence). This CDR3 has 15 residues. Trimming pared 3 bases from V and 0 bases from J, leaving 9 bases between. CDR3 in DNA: TGTGCCAGCAGTTTGCAAAGAGGCTCCTACAATGAGCAGTTCTTC. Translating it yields CASSLQRGSYNEQFF.

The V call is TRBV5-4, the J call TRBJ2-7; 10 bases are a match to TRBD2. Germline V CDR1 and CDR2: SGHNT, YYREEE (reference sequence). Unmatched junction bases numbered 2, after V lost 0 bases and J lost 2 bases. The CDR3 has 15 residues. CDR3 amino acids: CASSLGAGGPYEQYF. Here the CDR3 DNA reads TGTGCCAGCAGCTTGGGAGCGGGGGGGCCCTACGAGCAGTACTTC.

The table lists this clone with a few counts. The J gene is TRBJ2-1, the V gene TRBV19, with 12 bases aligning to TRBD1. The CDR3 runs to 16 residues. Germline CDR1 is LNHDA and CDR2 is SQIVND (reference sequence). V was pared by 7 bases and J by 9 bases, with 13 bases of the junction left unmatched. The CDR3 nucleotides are TGTGCCAGTACCCGAGGGGGGACAGGGGGCATGAGTGAGCAGTTCTTC. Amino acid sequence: CASTRGGTGGMSEQFF.

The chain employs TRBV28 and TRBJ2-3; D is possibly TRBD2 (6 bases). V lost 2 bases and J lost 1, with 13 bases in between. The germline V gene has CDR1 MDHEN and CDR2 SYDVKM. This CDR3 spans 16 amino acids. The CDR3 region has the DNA TGTGCCAGCAGTTTAGGAGTCCAGCGGGGCACAGATACGCAGTATTTT. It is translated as CASSLGVQRGTDTQYF.

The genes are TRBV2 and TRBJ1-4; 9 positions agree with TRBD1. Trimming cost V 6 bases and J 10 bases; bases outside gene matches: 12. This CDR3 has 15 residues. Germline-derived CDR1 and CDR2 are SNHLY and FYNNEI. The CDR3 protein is CASRRGRDRVAKLFF. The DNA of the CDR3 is TGTGCCAGCAGGCGAGGCCGGGACAGGGTTGCAAAACTGTTTTTT.

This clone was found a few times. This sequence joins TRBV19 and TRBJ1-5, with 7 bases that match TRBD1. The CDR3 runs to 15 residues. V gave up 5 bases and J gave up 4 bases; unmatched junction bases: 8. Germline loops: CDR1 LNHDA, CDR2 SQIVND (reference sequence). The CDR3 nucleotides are TGTGCCAGTAGTCTCACCGGGACAGCTAATCAGCCCCAGCATTTT. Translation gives CASSLTGTANQPQHF.

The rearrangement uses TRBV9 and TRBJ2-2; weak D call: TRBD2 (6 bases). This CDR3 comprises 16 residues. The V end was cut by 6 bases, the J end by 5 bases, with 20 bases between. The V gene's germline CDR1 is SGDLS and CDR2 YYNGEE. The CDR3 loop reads CASNFRGGGTTGELFF. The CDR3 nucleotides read TGTGCCAGCAACTTTAGGGGAGGAGGAACTACCGGGGAGCTGTTTTTT.

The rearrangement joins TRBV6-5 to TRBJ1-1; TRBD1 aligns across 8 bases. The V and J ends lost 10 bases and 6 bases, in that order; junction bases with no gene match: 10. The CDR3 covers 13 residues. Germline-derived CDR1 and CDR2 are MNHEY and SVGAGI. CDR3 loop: CANHTGGDSEAFF. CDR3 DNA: TGTGCCAACCATACAGGGGGGGACTCTGAAGCTTTCTTT.

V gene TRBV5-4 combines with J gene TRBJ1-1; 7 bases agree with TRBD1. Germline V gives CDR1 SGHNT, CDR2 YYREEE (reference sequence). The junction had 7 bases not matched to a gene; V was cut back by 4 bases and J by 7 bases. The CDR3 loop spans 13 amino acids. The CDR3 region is CASSTKTGNEAFF. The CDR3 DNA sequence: TGTGCCAGCAGCACAAAGACAGGGAATGAAGCTTTCTTT.

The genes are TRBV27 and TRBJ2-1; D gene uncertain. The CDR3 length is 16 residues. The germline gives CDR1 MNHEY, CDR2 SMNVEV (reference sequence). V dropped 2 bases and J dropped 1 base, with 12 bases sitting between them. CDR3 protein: CASSLRHSLSYNEQFF. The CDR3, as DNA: TGTGCCAGCAGTTTACGACACTCCCTATCCTACAATGAGCAGTTCTTC.